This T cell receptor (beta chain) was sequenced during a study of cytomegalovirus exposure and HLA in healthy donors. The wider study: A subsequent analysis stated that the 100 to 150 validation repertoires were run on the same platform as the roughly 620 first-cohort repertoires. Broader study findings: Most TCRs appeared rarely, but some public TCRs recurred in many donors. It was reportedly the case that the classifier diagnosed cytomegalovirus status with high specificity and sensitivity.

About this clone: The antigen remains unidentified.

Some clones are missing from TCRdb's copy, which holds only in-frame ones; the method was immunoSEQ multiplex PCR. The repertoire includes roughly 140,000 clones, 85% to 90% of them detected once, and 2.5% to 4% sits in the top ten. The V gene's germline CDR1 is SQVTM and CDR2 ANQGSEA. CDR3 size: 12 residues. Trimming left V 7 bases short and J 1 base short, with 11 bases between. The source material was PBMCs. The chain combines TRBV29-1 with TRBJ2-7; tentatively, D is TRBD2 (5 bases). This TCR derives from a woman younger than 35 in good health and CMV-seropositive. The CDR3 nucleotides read TGCAGCGCCCTAGAGGGATCCTACGAGCAGTACTTC. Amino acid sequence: CSALEGSYEQYF.